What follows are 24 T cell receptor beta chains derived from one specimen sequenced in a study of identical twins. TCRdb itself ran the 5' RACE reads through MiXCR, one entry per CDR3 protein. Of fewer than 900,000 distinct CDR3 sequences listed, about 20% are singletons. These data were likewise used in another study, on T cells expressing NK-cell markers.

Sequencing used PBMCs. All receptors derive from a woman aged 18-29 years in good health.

CDR3 in amino acids: CASSFLDYGYTF. CDR3 nucleotide sequence: TGTGCCAGCAGTTTCCTTGACTATGGCTACACCTTC. The chain combines TRBV12-3 or TRBV12-4 with TRBJ1-2; D is unclear. The CDR3 extends over 12 amino acids. V lost 3 bases, J lost 3 bases, and 5 bases lay in between.

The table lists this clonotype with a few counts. The CDR3 reads CSVLLRLNTEAFF. The CDR3 nucleotides are TGCAGCGTCCTCCTTCGACTGAACACTGAAGCTTTCTTT. The chain uses TRBV29-1 and TRBJ1-1; D is ambiguous. CDR1 SQVTM and CDR2 ANQGSEA come from the germline V gene. There are 13 residues in the CDR3. V was pared by 6 bases and J by 0 bases, with 11 bases between.

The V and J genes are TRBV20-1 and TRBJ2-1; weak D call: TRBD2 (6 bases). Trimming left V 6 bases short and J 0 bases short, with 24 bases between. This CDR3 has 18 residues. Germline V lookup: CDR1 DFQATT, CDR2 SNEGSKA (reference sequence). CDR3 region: CSATGRPSRGPSYNEQFF. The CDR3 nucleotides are TGCAGTGCCACCGGACGTCCCTCGCGGGGCCCCTCCTACAATGAGCAGTTCTTC.

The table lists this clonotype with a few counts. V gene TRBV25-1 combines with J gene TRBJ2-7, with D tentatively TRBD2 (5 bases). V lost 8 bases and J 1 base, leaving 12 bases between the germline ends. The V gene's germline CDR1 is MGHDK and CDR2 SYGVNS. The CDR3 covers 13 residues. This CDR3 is CASADFRSYEQYF. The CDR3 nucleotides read TGTGCCAGCGCGGACTTCCGATCCTACGAGCAGTACTTC.

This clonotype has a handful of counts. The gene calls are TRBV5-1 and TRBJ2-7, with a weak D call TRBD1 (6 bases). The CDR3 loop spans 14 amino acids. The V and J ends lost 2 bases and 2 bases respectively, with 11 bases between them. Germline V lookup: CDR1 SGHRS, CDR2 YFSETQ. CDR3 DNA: TGCGCCAGCAGCTTTGGGGGCCACCCCTACGAGCAGTACTTC. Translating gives CASSFGGHPYEQYF.

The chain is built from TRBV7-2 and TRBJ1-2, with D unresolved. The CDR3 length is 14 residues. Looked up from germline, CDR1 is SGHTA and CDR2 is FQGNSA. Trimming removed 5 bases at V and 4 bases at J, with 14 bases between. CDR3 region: CASSRGGPVYGYTF. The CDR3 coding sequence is TGTGCCAGCAGCCGCGGAGGGCCCGTCTATGGCTACACCTTC.

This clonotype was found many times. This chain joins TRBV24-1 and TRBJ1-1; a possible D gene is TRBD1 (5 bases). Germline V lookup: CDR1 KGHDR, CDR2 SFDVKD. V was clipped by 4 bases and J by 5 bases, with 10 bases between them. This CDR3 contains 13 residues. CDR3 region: CATSEGVGTEAFF. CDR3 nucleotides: TGTGCCACCAGTGAGGGGGTTGGGACTGAAGCTTTCTTT.

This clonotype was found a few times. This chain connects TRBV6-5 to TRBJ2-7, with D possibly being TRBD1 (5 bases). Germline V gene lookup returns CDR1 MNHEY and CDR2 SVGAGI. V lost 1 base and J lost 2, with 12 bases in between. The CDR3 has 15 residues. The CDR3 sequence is CASSYLLDSPYEQYF. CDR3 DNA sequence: TGTGCCAGCAGTTACTTACTTGACAGCCCCTACGAGCAGTACTTC.

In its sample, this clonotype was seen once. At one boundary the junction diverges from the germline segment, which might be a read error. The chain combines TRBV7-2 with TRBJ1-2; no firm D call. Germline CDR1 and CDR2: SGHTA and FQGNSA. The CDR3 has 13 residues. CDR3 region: CGSSLALGYGYTF. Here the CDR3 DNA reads TGTGGCAGCAGCTTAGCGCTCGGCTATGGCTACACCTTC. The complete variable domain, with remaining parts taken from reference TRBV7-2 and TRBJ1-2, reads GAGVSQSPSNKVTEKGKDVELRCDPISGHTALYWYRQSLGQGLEFLIYFQGNSAPDKSGLPSDRFSAERTGGSVSTLTIQRTQQEDSAVYLCGSSLALGYGYTFGSGTRLTVV.

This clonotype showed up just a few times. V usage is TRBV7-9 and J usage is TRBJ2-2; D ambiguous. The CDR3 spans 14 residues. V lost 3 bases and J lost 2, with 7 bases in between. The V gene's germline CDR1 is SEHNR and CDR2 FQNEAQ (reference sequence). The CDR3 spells CASSFSSNTGELFF. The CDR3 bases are TGTGCCAGCAGCTTCTCCAGTAACACCGGGGAGCTGTTTTTT. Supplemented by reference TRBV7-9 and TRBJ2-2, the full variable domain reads DTGVSQNPRHKITKRGQNVTFRCDPISEHNRLYWYRQTLGQGPEFLTYFQNEAQLEKSRLLSDRFSAERPKGSFSTLEIQRTEQGDSAMYLCASSFSSNTGELFFGEGSRLTVL.

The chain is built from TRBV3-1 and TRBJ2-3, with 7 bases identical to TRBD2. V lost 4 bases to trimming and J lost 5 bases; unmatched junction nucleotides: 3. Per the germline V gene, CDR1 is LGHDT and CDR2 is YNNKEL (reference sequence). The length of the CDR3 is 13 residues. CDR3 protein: CASSPIAGDTQYF. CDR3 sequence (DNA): TGTGCCAGCAGCCCCATAGCGGGAGATACGCAGTATTTT.

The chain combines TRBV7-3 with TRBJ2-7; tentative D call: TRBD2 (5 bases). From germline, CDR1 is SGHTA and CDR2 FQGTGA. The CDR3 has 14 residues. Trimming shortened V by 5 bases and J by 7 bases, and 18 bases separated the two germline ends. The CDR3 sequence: CASSPGLSSREQYF. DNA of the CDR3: TGTGCCAGCAGCCCCGGACTGTCTTCTCGGGAGCAGTACTTC. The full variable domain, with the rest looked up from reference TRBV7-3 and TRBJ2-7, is GAGVSQTPSNKVTEKGKYVELRCDPISGHTALYWYRQSLGQGPEFLIYFQGTGAADDSGLPNDRFFAVRPEGSVSTLKIQRTERGDSAVYLCASSPGLSSREQYFGPGTRLTVT.

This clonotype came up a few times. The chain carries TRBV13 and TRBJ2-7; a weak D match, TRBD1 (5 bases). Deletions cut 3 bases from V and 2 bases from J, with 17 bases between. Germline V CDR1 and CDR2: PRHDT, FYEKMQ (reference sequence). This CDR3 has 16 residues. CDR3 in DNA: TGTGCCAGCAGCTTTGGGGCGTCCTCGTCCCCCTACGAGCAGTACTTC. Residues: CASSFGASSSPYEQYF.

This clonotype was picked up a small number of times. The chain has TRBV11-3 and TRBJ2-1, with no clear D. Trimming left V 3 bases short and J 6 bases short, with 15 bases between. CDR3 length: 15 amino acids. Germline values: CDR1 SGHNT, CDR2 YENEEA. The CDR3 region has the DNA TGTGCCAGCAGCTTTTTAGGTGCGACCGGCAATGAGCAGTTCTTC. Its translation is CASSFLGATGNEQFF.

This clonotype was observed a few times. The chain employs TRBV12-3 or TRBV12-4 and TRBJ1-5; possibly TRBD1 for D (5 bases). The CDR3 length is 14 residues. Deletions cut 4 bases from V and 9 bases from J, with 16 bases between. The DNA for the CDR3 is TGTGCCAGCAGTTGGGCAGGGCTGCTGGGGCCCCAGCATTTT. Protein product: CASSWAGLLGPQHF.

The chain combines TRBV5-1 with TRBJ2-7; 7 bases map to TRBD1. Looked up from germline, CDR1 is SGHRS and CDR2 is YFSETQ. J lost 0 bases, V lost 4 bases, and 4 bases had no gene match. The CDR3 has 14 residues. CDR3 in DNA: TGCGCCAGCAGCCGACAGGGTTTCTCCTACGAGCAGTACTTC. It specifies CASSRQGFSYEQYF. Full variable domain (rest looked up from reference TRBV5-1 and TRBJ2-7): KAGVTQTPRYLIKTRGQQVTLSCSPISGHRSVSWYQQTPGQGLQFLFEYFSETQRNKGNFPGRFSGRQFSNSRSEMNVSTLELGDSALYLCASSRQGFSYEQYFGPGTRLTVT.

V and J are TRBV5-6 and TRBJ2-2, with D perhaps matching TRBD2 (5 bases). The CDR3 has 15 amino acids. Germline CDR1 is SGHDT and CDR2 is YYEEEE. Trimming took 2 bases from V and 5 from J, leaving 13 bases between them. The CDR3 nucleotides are TGTGCCAGCAGCTTCCCCGGACTGGGGACCGGGGAGCTGTTTTTT. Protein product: CASSFPGLGTGELFF.

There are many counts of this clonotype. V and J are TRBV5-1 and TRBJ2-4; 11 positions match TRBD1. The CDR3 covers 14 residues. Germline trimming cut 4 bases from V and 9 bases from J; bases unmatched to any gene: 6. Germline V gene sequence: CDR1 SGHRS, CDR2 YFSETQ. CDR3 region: CASSAPGTGGIQYF. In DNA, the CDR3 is TGCGCCAGCAGCGCCCCCGGGACAGGGGGCATTCAGTACTTC. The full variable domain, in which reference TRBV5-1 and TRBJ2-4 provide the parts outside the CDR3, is KAGVTQTPRYLIKTRGQQVTLSCSPISGHRSVSWYQQTPGQGLQFLFEYFSETQRNKGNFPGRFSGRQFSNSRSEMNVSTLELGDSALYLCASSAPGTGGIQYFGAGTRLSVL.

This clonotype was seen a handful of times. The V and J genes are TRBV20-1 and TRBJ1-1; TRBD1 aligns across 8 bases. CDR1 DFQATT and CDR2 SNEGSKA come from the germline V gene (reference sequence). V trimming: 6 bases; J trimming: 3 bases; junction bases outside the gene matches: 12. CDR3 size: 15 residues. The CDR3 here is CSATGGKVSYTEAFF. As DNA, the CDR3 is TGCAGTGCCACAGGGGGGAAAGTGTCCTACACTGAAGCTTTCTTT.

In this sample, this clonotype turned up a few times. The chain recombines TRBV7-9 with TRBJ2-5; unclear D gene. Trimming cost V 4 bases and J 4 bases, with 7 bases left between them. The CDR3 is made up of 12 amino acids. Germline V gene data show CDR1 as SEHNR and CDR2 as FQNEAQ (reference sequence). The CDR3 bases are TGTGCCAGCAGCTATCACGTAGAGACCCAGTACTTC. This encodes CASSYHVETQYF.

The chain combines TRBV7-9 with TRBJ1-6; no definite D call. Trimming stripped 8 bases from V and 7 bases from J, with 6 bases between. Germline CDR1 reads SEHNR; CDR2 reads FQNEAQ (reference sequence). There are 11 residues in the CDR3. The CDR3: CASEQNSPLHF. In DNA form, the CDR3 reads TGTGCCAGCGAACAGAATTCACCCCTCCACTTT.

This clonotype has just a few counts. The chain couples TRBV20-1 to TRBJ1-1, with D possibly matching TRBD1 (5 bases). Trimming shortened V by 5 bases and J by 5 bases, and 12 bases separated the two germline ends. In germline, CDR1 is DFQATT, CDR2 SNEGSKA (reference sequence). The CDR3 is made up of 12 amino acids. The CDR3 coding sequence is TGCAGTGCTTCCATGTGGGGGACTGAAGCTTTCTTT. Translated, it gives CSASMWGTEAFF.

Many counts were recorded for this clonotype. This CDR3 reads CSVEDTTYEQYF. In DNA, the CDR3 is TGCAGCGTTGAAGACACCACCTACGAGCAGTACTTC. This sequence joins TRBV29-1 and TRBJ2-7; no definite D call. The CDR3 is made up of 12 amino acids. Germline V gives CDR1 SQVTM, CDR2 ANQGSEA. Trimming left V 0 bases short and J 2 bases short, with 5 bases between.

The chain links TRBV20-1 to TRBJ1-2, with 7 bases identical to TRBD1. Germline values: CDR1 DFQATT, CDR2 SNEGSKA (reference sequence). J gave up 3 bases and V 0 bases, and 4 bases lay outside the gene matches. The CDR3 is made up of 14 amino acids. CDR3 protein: CSAREGRGDYGYTF. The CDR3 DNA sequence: TGCAGTGCTAGAGAGGGCAGGGGGGACTATGGCTACACCTTC.